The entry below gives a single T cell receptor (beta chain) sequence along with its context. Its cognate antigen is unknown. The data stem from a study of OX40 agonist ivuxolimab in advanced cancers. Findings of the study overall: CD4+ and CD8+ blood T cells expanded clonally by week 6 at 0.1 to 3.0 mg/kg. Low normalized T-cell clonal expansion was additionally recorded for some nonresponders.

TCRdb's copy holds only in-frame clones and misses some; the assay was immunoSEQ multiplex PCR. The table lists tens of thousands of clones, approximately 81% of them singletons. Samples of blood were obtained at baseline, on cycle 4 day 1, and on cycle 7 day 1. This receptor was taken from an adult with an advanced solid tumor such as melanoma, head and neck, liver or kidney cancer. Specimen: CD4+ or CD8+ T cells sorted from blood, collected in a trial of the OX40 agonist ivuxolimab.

The CDR3 sequence: CASSLRGQGSYNEQFF. In DNA form, the CDR3 reads TGCGCCAGCAGCTTGAGGGGACAGGGCTCCTACAATGAGCAGTTCTTC. The chain links TRBV5-1 to TRBJ2-1; 9 bases align to TRBD1. With V trimmed by 1 base and J by 0 bases, 2 bases remained unmatched. CDR1 is SGHRS and CDR2 is YFSETQ in the germline V gene. CDR3 length equals 16 residues.